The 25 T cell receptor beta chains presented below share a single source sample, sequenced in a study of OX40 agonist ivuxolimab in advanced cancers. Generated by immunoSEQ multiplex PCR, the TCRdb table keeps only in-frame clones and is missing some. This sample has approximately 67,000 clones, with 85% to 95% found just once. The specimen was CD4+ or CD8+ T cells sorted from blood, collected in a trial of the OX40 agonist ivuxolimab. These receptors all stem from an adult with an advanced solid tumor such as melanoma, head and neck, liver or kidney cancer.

The CDR3 protein is CASSDSPGQGTEAFF. The CDR3 nucleotides are TGTGCCAGCAGTGATTCACCGGGACAGGGCACTGAAGCTTTCTTT. The chain is built from TRBV6-4 and TRBJ1-1, with 9 bases fitting TRBD1. V lost 3 bases to trimming and J lost 4 bases; unmatched junction nucleotides: 6. This CDR3 is built from 15 residues. CDR1 and CDR2 from the germline V gene are MRHNA and SNTAGT.

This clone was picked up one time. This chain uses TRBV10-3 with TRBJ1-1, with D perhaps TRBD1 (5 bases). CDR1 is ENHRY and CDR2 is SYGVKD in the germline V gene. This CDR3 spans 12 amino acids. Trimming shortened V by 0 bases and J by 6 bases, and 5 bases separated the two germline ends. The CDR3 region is CAISESRAEAFF. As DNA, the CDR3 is TGTGCCATCAGTGAGTCCAGGGCTGAAGCTTTCTTT.

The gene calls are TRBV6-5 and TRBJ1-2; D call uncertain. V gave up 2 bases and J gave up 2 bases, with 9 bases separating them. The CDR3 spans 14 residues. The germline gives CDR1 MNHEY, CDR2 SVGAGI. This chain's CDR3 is CASSYRPENYGYTF. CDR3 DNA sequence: TGTGCCAGCAGTTACAGACCAGAAAACTATGGCTACACCTTC.

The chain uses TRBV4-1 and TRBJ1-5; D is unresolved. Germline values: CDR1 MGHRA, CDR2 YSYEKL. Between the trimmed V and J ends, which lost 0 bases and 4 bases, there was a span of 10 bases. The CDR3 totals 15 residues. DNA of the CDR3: TGCGCCAGCAGCCAAGATAGTTATGGGAATCAGCCCCAGCATTTT. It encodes CASSQDSYGNQPQHF.

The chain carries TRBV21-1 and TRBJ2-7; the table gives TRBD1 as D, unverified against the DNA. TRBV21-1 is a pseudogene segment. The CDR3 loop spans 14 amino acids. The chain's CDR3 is CASSERDSHYEQYF. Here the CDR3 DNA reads TGTGCCAGCAGCGAAAGGGACAGCCACTACGAGCAGTACTTC.

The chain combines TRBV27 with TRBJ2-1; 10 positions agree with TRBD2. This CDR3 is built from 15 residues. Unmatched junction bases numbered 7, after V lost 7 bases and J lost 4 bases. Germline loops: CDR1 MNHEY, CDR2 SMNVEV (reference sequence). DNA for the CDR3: TGTGCCAGCACTTACACTAGCGGGGCGTACAATGAGCAGTTCTTC. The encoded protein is CASTYTSGAYNEQFF.

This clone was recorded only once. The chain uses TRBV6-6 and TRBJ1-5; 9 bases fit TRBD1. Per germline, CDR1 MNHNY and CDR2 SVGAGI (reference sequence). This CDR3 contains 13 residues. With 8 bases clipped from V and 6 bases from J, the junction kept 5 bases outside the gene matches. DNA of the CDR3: TGTGCCAGCGGCCGGGACAGGGCTCAGCCCCAGCATTTT. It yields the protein CASGRDRAQPQHF.

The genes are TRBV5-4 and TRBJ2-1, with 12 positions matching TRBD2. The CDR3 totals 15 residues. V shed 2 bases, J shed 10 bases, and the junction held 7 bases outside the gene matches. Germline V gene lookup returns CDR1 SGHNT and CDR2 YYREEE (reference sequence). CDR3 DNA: TGTGCCAGCAGCTTTGGACTAGCGGGGAGCCGGGAGCAGTTCTTC. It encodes CASSFGLAGSREQFF.

The CDR3, as DNA: TGTGCCAGCAGCCTGGGACTTTCACCCGGGGAGCTGTTTTTT. It specifies CASSLGLSPGELFF. The chain carries TRBV27 and TRBJ2-2, with D tentatively TRBD2 (6 bases). The CDR3 runs to 14 residues. Trimming pared 6 bases from V and 6 bases from J, leaving 14 bases between. Germline CDR1 reads MNHEY; CDR2 reads SMNVEV (reference sequence).

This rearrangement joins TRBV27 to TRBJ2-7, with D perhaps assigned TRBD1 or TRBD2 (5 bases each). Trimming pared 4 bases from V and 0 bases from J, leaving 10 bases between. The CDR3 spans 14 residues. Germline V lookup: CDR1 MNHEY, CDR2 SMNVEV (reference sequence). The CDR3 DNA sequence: TGTGCCAGCAGTTCCTCTGGGGGCTCCTACGAGCAGTACTTC. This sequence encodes CASSSSGGSYEQYF.

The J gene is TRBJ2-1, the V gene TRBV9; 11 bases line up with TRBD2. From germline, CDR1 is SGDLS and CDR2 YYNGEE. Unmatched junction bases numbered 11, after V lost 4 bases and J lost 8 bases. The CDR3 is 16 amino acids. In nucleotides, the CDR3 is TGTGCCAGCAGCCCCCAGCAACTAGCGGGGGTCCATGAGCAGTTCTTC. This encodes CASSPQQLAGVHEQFF.

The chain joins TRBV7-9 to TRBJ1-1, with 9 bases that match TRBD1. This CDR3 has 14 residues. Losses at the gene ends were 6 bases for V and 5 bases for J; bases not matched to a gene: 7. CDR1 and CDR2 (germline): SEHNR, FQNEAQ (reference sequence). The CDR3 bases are TGTGCCAGCAGGACGGACAGGGGAGGGACTGAAGCTTTCTTT. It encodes CASRTDRGGTEAFF.

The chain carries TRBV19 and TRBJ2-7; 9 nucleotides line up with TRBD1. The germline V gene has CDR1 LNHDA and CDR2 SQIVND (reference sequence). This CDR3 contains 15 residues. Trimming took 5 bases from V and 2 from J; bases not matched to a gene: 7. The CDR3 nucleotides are TGTGCCAGTAGTGCCGGGACAGGGTTAGCCTACGAGCAGTACTTC. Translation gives CASSAGTGLAYEQYF.

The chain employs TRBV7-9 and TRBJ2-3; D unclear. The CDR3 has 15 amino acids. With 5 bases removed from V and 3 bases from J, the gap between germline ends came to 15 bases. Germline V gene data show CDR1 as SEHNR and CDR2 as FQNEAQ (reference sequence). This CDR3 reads CASSPPVGRTDTQYF. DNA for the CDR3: TGTGCCAGCAGCCCCCCGGTAGGGCGAACAGATACGCAGTATTTT.

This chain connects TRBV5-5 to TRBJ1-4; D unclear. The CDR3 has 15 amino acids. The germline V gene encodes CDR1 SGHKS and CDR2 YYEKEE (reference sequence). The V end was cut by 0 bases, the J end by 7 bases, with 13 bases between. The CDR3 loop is CASSLARRVTEKLFF. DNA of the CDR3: TGTGCCAGCAGCTTGGCCCGACGGGTAACTGAAAAACTGTTTTTT.

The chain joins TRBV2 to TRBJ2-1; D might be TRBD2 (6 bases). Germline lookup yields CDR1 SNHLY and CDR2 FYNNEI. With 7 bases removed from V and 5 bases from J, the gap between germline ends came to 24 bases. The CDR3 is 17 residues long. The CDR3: CASIVGPLRGEDNEQFF. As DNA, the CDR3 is TGTGCCAGCATTGTGGGTCCTTTGCGCGGGGAAGACAATGAGCAGTTCTTC.

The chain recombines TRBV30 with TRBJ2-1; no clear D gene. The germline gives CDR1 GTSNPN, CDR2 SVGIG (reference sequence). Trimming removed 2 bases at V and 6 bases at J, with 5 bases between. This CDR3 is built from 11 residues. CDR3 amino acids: CAWSPRNEQFF. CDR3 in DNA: TGTGCCTGGAGTCCTCGCAATGAGCAGTTCTTC.

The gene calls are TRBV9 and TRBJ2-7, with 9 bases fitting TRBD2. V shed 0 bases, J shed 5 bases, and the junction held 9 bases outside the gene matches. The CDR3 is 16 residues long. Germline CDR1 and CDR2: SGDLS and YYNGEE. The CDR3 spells CASSVEAGGFVDEQYF. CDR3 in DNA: TGTGCCAGCAGCGTAGAGGCGGGAGGGTTTGTCGACGAGCAGTACTTC.

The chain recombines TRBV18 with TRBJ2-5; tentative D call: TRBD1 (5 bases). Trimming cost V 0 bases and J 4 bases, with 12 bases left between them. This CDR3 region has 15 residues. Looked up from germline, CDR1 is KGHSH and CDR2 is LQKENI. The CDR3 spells CASSPPPGLGETQYF. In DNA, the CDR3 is TGTGCCAGCTCACCACCGCCAGGGCTGGGAGAGACCCAGTACTTC.

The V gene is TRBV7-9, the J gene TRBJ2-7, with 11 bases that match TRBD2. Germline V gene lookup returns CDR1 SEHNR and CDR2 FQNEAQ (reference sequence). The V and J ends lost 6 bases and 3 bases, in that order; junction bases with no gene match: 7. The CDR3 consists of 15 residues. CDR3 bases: TGTGCCAGCAGTCCTGGGACTAGCGGACTCTACGAGCAGTACTTC. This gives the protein CASSPGTSGLYEQYF.

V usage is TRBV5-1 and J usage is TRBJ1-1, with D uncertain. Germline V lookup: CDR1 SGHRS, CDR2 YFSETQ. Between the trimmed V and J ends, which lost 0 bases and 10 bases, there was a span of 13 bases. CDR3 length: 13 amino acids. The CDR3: CASSLDRTSTAFF. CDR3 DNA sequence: TGCGCCAGCAGCTTGGACCGGACCTCTACAGCTTTCTTT.

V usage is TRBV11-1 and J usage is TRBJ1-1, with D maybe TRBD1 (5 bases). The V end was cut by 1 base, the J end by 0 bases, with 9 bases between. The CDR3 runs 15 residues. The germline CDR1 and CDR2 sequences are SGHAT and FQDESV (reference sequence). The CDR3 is CASSLVTGLNTEAFF. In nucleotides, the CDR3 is TGTGCCAGCAGCTTAGTAACAGGTTTGAACACTGAAGCTTTCTTT.

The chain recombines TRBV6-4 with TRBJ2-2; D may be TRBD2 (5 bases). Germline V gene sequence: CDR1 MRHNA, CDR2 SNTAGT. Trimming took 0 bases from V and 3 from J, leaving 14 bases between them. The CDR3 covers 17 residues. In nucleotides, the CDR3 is TGTGCCAGCAGTGACTCCTCCGAGGGTCAGGACACCGGGGAGCTGTTTTTT. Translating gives CASSDSSEGQDTGELFF.

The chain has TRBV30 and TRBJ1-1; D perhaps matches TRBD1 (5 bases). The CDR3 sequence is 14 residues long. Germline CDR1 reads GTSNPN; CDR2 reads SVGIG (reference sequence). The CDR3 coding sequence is TGTGCATGCGACAGCGGGGCGAGGGCCACTGAAGCTTTCTTT. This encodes CACDSGARATEAFF.

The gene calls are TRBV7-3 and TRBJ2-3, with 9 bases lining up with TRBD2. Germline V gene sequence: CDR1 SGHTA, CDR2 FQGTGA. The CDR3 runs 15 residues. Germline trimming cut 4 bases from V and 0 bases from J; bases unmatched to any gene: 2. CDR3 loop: CASSWTSASTDTQYF. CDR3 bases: TGTGCCAGCAGCTGGACTAGCGCTAGCACAGATACGCAGTATTTT.